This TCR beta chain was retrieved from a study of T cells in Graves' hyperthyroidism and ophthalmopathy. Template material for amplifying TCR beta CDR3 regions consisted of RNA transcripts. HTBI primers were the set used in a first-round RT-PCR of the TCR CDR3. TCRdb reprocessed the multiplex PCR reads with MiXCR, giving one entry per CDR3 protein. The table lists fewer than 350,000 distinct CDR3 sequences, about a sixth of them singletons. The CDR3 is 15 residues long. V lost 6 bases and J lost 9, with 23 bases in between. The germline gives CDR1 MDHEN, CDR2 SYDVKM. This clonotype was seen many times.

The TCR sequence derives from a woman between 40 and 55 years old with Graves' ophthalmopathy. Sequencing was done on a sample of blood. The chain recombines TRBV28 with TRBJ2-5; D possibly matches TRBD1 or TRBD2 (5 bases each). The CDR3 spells CASSDEGPRFPAQYF. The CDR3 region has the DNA TGTGCCAGCAGCGATGAGGGACCGAGGTTTCCGGCCCAGTACTTC.